The 25 T cell receptor beta chains presented below share a single source sample, sequenced in a study of blood T cell repertoires in COVID-19. Sequencing used immunoSEQ multiplex PCR; TCRdb keeps in-frame clones, though not all of them. The repertoire includes about 120,000 clones, 71% of them detected once, and around 0.9% sits in the top ten. Sequenced material: peripheral blood. The source is a human donor with acute or convalescent COVID-19. The donor label of this sample is uncertain.

This clone was seen a handful of times. This chain joins TRBV13 and TRBJ1-6; TRBD1 matches at 7 bases. CDR1 is PRHDT and CDR2 is FYEKMQ in the germline V gene (reference sequence). The ends lost 6 bases at V and 3 bases at J; junction bases unmatched: 5. This CDR3 comprises 15 residues. The CDR3 DNA reads as TGTGCCAGCAGTAACGCAGGGGGCTATAATTCACCCCTCCACTTT. Its translation is CASSNAGGYNSPLHF.

The chain is built from TRBV9 and TRBJ2-5; TRBD1 is a possible D gene (6 bases). Germline V CDR1 and CDR2: SGDLS, YYNGEE. The CDR3 has 15 residues. V dropped 0 bases and J dropped 4 bases, with 13 bases sitting between them. The CDR3 coding sequence is TGTGCCAGCAGCGTAGCCAGGGGACGCGGAGAGACCCAGTACTTC. The encoded protein is CASSVARGRGETQYF. The variable domain in full, completed from reference TRBV9 and TRBJ2-5, reads DSGVTQTPKHLITATGQRVTLRCSPRSGDLSVYWYQQSLDQGLQFLIQYYNGEERAKGNILERFSAQQFPDLHSELNLSSLELGDSALYFCASSVARGRGETQYFGPGTRLLVL.

This chain joins TRBV6-5 and TRBJ1-5; D is perhaps TRBD1 (6 bases). The germline gives CDR1 MNHEY, CDR2 SVGAGI. V was shortened by 0 bases and J by 2 bases, with 8 bases between the two germline ends. The CDR3 length is 15 residues. CDR3 protein: CASSYSAGGNQPQHF. Here the CDR3 DNA reads TGTGCCAGCAGTTACTCAGCAGGGGGCAATCAGCCCCAGCATTTT.

This sequence joins TRBV15 and TRBJ1-5; TRBD1 might be the D (6 bases). Between the trimmed V and J ends, which lost 5 bases and 0 bases, there was a span of 8 bases. Germline CDR1 is LNHNV and CDR2 is YYDKDF (reference sequence). This CDR3 is built from 14 residues. The CDR3 here is CATSGQYSNQPQHF. CDR3 sequence (DNA): TGTGCCACCAGCGGACAGTATAGCAATCAGCCCCAGCATTTT.

There are a few counts of this clone. V gene TRBV7-3 combines with J gene TRBJ2-2; D remains ambiguous. CDR3 length: 12 amino acids. Deletions cut 5 bases from V and 1 base from J, with 2 bases between. Germline V gives CDR1 SGHTA, CDR2 FQGTGA. CDR3 residues: CASSLNTGELFF. DNA for the CDR3: TGTGCCAGCAGCCTGAACACCGGGGAGCTGTTTTTT.

The sample holds a few counts of this clone. The chain joins TRBV2 to TRBJ1-4; possible D gene TRBD1, 6 bases. Trimming shortened V by 5 bases and J by 8 bases, and 9 bases separated the two germline ends. This CDR3 comprises 12 residues. Per the germline V gene, CDR1 is SNHLY and CDR2 is FYNNEI. CDR3: CASSYDREKLFF. The CDR3 DNA reads as TGTGCCAGCAGTTACGACAGGGAAAAACTGTTTTTT.

The chain combines TRBV2 with TRBJ2-7, with no clear D. Looked up from germline, CDR1 is SNHLY and CDR2 is FYNNEI. The CDR3 has 12 residues. V shed 6 bases and J shed 3 bases, with 9 bases lying between them. The CDR3 DNA follows: TGTGCCAGCAGCGCTACTAACTACGAGCAGTACTTC. It translates to CASSATNYEQYF. Looking up the rest from reference TRBV2 and TRBJ2-7 gives the full variable domain: EPEVTQTPSHQVTQMGQEVILRCVPISNHLYFYWYRQILGQKVEFLVSFYNNEISEKSEIFDDQFSVERPDGSNFTLKIRSTKLEDSAMYFCASSATNYEQYFGPGTRLTVT.

This clone was observed once. This rearrangement joins TRBV5-6 to TRBJ1-2, with unresolved D. The CDR3 is made up of 16 amino acids. V was shortened by 0 bases and J by 7 bases, with 19 bases between the two germline ends. Germline CDR1 and CDR2: SGHDT and YYEEEE. The DNA of the CDR3 is TGTGCCAGCAGCTTGGCCAAAGGTGTAGCGTTACGTGGCTACACCTTC. Translation gives CASSLAKGVALRGYTF.

The genes are TRBV10-3 and TRBJ2-7; perhaps TRBD1 as D (5 bases). CDR1 and CDR2 (germline): ENHRY, SYGVKD. V was pared by 6 bases and J by 2 bases, with 11 bases between. This CDR3 is built from 13 residues. The CDR3 nucleotides read TGTGCCATCAGGAAGACAGTCACCTACGAGCAGTACTTC. It is translated as CAIRKTVTYEQYF.

This clone was seen more than once but under ten times. The chain is built from TRBV19 and TRBJ1-5, with 12 bases lining up with TRBD1. The CDR3 consists of 14 residues. Per germline, CDR1 LNHDA and CDR2 SQIVND (reference sequence). V was pared by 7 bases and J by 7 bases, with 5 bases of the junction left unmatched. The CDR3 region has the DNA TGTGCCAGTACCGGGACAGGGGGCTACCAGCCCCAGCATTTT. Amino acid sequence: CASTGTGGYQPQHF.

The CDR3: CASSPRQGIRFGEQFF. Here the CDR3 DNA reads TGTGCCAGCTCACCAAGACAGGGTATACGTTTCGGTGAGCAGTTCTTC. The chain combines TRBV18 with TRBJ2-1; 7 bases are shared with TRBD1. Trimming removed 2 bases from V and 9 bases from J; junction bases left unmatched: 13. CDR1 is KGHSH and CDR2 is LQKENI in the germline V gene. This CDR3 has 16 amino acids. Using reference TRBV18 and TRBJ2-1 for the parts outside the CDR3, the full variable domain is NAGVMQNPRHLVRRRGQEARLRCSPMKGHSHVYWYRQLPEEGLKFMVYLQKENIIDESGMPKERFSAEFPKEGPSILRIQQVVRGDSAAYFCASSPRQGIRFGEQFFGPGTRLTVL.

CDR3 amino acids: CASSPGLAGAGQETQYF. CDR3 sequence (DNA): TGTGCCAGCAGCCCGGGACTAGCGGGGGCTGGGCAAGAGACCCAGTACTTC. This sequence joins TRBV9 and TRBJ2-5; 14 bases fit TRBD2. The CDR3 is 17 residues long. V shed 4 bases and J 2 bases; nucleotides not matched to a gene: 7. Germline V gives CDR1 SGDLS, CDR2 YYNGEE.

V and J are TRBV18 and TRBJ1-1; D perhaps matches TRBD1 (5 bases). Trimming cost V 4 bases and J 3 bases, with 9 bases left between them. The CDR3 covers 13 residues. The germline gives CDR1 KGHSH, CDR2 LQKENI. CDR3 loop: CASSLGGDTEAFF. The CDR3 DNA reads TGTGCCAGCTCACTGGGGGGGGACACTGAAGCTTTCTTT.

The chain has TRBV2 and TRBJ1-2, with 8 bases fitting TRBD1. V lost 6 bases and J lost 2; bases outside the gene matches: 8. Germline V lookup: CDR1 SNHLY, CDR2 FYNNEI. The length of the CDR3 is 15 residues. The CDR3 region has the DNA TGTGCCAGCAGAGAGACAGGGGTCGCGAACTATGGCTACACCTTC. Translated, it gives CASRETGVANYGYTF.

The J gene is TRBJ2-7, the V gene TRBV20-1; 10 bases agree with TRBD1. The trim removed 3 bases at V and 2 bases at J, leaving 7 bases unmatched. The CDR3 contains 15 residues. Germline V gene data show CDR1 as DFQATT and CDR2 as SNEGSKA (reference sequence). The CDR3 is CSASSTGTGAYEQYF. In DNA form, the CDR3 reads TGCAGTGCTAGTTCAACAGGGACAGGGGCCTACGAGCAGTACTTC.

The V call is TRBV6-5, the J call TRBJ1-5; tentative D call: TRBD1 (5 bases). The CDR3 is 13 residues long. The V gene lost 7 bases and the J gene lost 3 bases, with 10 bases spanning the gap. The germline V gene encodes CDR1 MNHEY and CDR2 SVGAGI. The CDR3 region is CASTGRVNQPQHF. The CDR3, as DNA: TGTGCCAGCACCGGCAGGGTCAATCAGCCCCAGCATTTT.

The chain joins TRBV5-8 to TRBJ2-5, with D uncertain. Trimming left V 5 bases short and J 2 bases short, with 10 bases between. The CDR3 has 13 residues. Germline-derived CDR1 and CDR2 are SGHTS and YDEGEE. CDR3 amino acids: CASRPRSQETQYF. In nucleotides, the CDR3 is TGTGCCAGCAGGCCCAGGTCTCAAGAGACCCAGTACTTC.

V and J are TRBV30 and TRBJ2-1, with 9 bases aligning to TRBD2. CDR1 and CDR2 from the germline V gene are GTSNPN and SVGIG (reference sequence). Trimming took 7 bases from V and 2 from J; bases not matched to a gene: 6. The CDR3 runs 14 residues. The DNA of the CDR3 is TGTGCCTATAATAGCGGGGGAACCTACAATGAGCAGTTCTTC. Its translation is CAYNSGGTYNEQFF.

The rearrangement joins TRBV9 to TRBJ2-3; D remains unclear. This CDR3 is 15 amino acids long. Germline V gives CDR1 SGDLS, CDR2 YYNGEE. Between the trimmed V and J ends, which lost 2 bases and 2 bases, there was a span of 12 bases. The CDR3 protein is CASSVLTGSTDTQYF. DNA for the CDR3: TGTGCCAGCAGCGTCTTAACTGGTTCCACAGATACGCAGTATTTT.

This clone was counted a few times. The chain has TRBV7-9 and TRBJ1-1; 7 nucleotides match TRBD1. The germline gives CDR1 SEHNR, CDR2 FQNEAQ (reference sequence). The CDR3 spans 15 residues. After removal of 5 bases from V and 5 bases from J, the junction contained 11 bases not matched to a gene. The CDR3 nucleotides read TGTGCCAGCAGCCCATGGATGACAGGGTGGACTGAAGCTTTCTTT. This gives the protein CASSPWMTGWTEAFF.

Only a few counts were recorded for this clone. This chain links TRBV7-8 with TRBJ2-1; D might be TRBD2 (7 bases). The ends were cut back, 4 bases at V and 9 bases at J, with 16 bases in the middle. The germline gives CDR1 SGHVS, CDR2 FQNEAQ. The length of the CDR3 is 14 residues. The CDR3 DNA is TGTGCCAGCAGCTCCCGGGGGGTGGGGGCTGAGCAGTTCTTC. Amino acid sequence: CASSSRGVGAEQFF.

This chain uses TRBV27 with TRBJ1-6; a weak D match, TRBD1 (6 bases). V was cut by 5 bases and J by 10 bases, with 18 bases left in between. In germline, CDR1 is MNHEY, CDR2 SMNVEV (reference sequence). The CDR3 totals 15 residues. The CDR3 loop reads CASSPVGRGNSPLHF. The CDR3 nucleotides read TGTGCCAGCAGTCCCGTGGGCAGGGGCAACTCACCCCTCCACTTT.

V is TRBV5-6 and J is TRBJ2-3; D may be TRBD1 (5 bases). There are 15 residues in the CDR3. V gave up 4 bases and J gave up 2 bases, with 14 bases separating them. The germline gives CDR1 SGHDT, CDR2 YYEEEE. The CDR3 coding sequence is TGTGCCAGCAGCCCCCGGACACCTTACACAGATACGCAGTATTTT. Its translation is CASSPRTPYTDTQYF.

This clone was observed a handful of times. J is TRBJ2-5 and V is TRBV5-1; 9 nucleotides match TRBD1. The CDR3 contains 12 residues. Germline V gene sequence: CDR1 SGHRS, CDR2 YFSETQ. Unmatched junction bases numbered 8, after V lost 4 bases and J lost 13 bases. The CDR3 loop is CASSPGTGLMYF. The CDR3 DNA is TGCGCCAGCAGCCCAGGGACAGGGTTGATGTACTTC.

The V gene is TRBV5-4, the J gene TRBJ1-3; 9 bases agree with TRBD1. Losses at the gene ends were 4 bases for V and 2 bases for J; bases not matched to a gene: 4. The CDR3 has 15 amino acids. In germline, CDR1 is SGHNT, CDR2 YYREEE (reference sequence). CDR3 coding DNA: TGTGCCAGCAGCCGAAGGACAGGGGCTGGAAACACCATATATTTT. This sequence encodes CASSRRTGAGNTIYF.